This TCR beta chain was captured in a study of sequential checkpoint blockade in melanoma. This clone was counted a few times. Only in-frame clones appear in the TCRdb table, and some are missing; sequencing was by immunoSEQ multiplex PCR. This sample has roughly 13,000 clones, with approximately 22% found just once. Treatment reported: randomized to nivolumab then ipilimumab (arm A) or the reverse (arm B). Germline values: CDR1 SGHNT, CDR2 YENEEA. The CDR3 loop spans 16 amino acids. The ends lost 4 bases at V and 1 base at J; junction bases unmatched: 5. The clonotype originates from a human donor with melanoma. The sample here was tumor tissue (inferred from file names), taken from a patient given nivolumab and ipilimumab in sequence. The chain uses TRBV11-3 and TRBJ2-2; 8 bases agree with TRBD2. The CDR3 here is CASSWTGGENTGELFF. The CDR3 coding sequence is TGTGCCAGCAGCTGGACCGGGGGGGAGAACACCGGGGAGCTGTTTTTT. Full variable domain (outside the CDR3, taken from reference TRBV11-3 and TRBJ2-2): EAGVVQSPRYKIIEKKQPVAFWCNPISGHNTLYWYLQNLGQGPELLIRYENEEAVDDSQLPKDRFSAERLKGVDSTLKIQPAELGDSAVYLCASSWTGGENTGELFFGEGSRLTVL.